Below, 14 T cell receptor beta chains from the same sample are listed, as sequenced in a study of response to subunit inactivated influenza vaccine. TCRdb used MiXCR to reprocess the RT-PCR reads, holding one entry per CDR3 protein. The repertoire has around 850,000 distinct CDR3 sequences, about 18% of them found once; the top ten carry roughly a tenth. The sample was PBMCs from blood, taken less than 6 days after vaccination. These receptors all come from a man over 45 who received an inactivated influenza vaccine.

This clonotype has just a few counts. This chain connects TRBV28 to TRBJ2-5; the D gene could be TRBD1 or TRBD2 (5 bases each). This CDR3 has 13 amino acids. V was trimmed by 10 bases and J by 4 bases, leaving 16 bases between them. The germline V gene encodes CDR1 MDHEN and CDR2 SYDVKM. Here the CDR3 DNA reads TGTGCCACCTCCGGGACCAAGCGAGAGACCCAGTACTTC. It codes for CATSGTKRETQYF.

This chain joins TRBV20-1 and TRBJ2-7; the D gene could be TRBD1 or TRBD2 (5 bases each). Trimming pared 3 bases from V and 3 bases from J, leaving 9 bases between. CDR1 is DFQATT and CDR2 is SNEGSKA in the germline V gene (reference sequence). The CDR3 runs to 12 residues. CDR3 sequence: CSASGDDYEQYF. DNA of the CDR3: TGCAGTGCTAGCGGGGACGACTACGAGCAGTACTTC.

The chain uses TRBV6-1 and TRBJ2-5, with 7 bases aligning to TRBD2. This CDR3 comprises 16 residues. V gave up 5 bases and J gave up 1 base; unmatched junction bases: 10. CDR1 and CDR2 from the germline V gene are MNHNS and SASEGT. CDR3 bases: TGTGCCAGCAGTCCCTTTGGAAGGGAGGGCCAAGAGACCCAGTACTTC. Encoded protein: CASSPFGREGQETQYF.

The CDR3 protein is CASRSGGQGNEKLFF. The CDR3 DNA reads as TGTGCCAGCAGATCGGGGGGACAGGGTAATGAAAAACTGTTTTTT. V is TRBV12-3 or TRBV12-4 and J is TRBJ1-4, with 9 nucleotides matching TRBD1. With V trimmed by 6 bases and J by 4 bases, 6 bases remained unmatched. The CDR3 has 15 residues.

This clonotype has at least ten counts. The rearrangement joins TRBV7-8 to TRBJ1-2; D might be TRBD1 (6 bases). The CDR3 sequence is 15 residues long. The V end was cut by 6 bases, the J end by 6 bases, with 20 bases between. CDR1 is SGHVS, CDR2 FQNEAQ, per germline. The CDR3 region has the DNA TGTGCCAGCAGTCAAATCGGGCAGGGGAGGGATGGCTACACCTTC. This codes for CASSQIGQGRDGYTF. The variable domain in full, with the rest retrieved from reference TRBV7-8 and TRBJ1-2, is GAGVSQSPRYKVAKRGQDVALRCDPISGHVSLFWYQQALGQGPEFLTYFQNEAQLDKSGLPSDRFFAERPEGSVSTLKIQRTQQEDSAVYLCASSQIGQGRDGYTFGSGTRLTVV.

V is TRBV7-2 and J is TRBJ2-1; tentatively, D is TRBD1 or TRBD2 (6 bases each). The CDR3 is made up of 15 amino acids. Trimming pared 5 bases from V and 4 bases from J, leaving 15 bases between. CDR1 and CDR2 (germline): SGHTA, FQGNSA. The CDR3 DNA reads as TGTGCCAGCAGCGCCGAGGGGGGTGGATACAATGAGCAGTTCTTC. Its protein is CASSAEGGGYNEQFF.

This clonotype was counted many times. The genes are TRBV12-3 or TRBV12-4 and TRBJ1-2, with 7 positions matching TRBD1. J gave up 3 bases and V 10 bases, and 8 bases lay outside the gene matches. The CDR3 contains 13 residues. CDR3 in DNA: TGTGCCATCCGGGGGCAGGGGGACTATGGCTACACCTTC. Protein sequence: CAIRGQGDYGYTF.

V gene TRBV7-9 combines with J gene TRBJ2-1; D is unclear. Germline CDR1 is SEHNR and CDR2 is FQNEAQ (reference sequence). V lost 2 bases and J lost 10, with 9 bases in between. The length of the CDR3 is 12 residues. CDR3 DNA: TGTGCCAGCAGCTTATTGGCTCCCGAGCAGTTCTTC. It yields the protein CASSLLAPEQFF.

There are a few counts of this clonotype. This chain links TRBV15 with TRBJ2-5; D remains ambiguous. V shed 1 base and J shed 2 bases, with 14 bases lying between them. The length of the CDR3 is 16 residues. Germline CDR1 LNHNV, CDR2 YYDKDF (reference sequence). The CDR3 spells CATSRVRLLWQETQYF. The CDR3 DNA sequence: TGTGCCACCAGCAGAGTTCGACTCCTTTGGCAAGAGACCCAGTACTTC.

This chain connects TRBV28 to TRBJ2-3, with TRBD1 matching over 8 bases. V was clipped by 7 bases and J by 4 bases; unmatched bases: 4. The CDR3 loop spans 13 amino acids. The V gene's germline CDR1 is MDHEN and CDR2 SYDVKM. CDR3 sequence reads: CASTLQGADTQYF. Written as DNA, the CDR3 is TGTGCCAGCACCCTACAGGGGGCAGATACGCAGTATTTT.

This clonotype was seen a handful of times. V is TRBV7-8 and J is TRBJ1-2; TRBD1 matches at 8 bases. The CDR3 has 15 residues. V shed 5 bases and J 8 bases; nucleotides not matched to a gene: 13. Looked up from germline, CDR1 is SGHVS and CDR2 is FQNEAQ. CDR3 residues: CASSRRGTDRDGYTF. CDR3 bases: TGTGCCAGCAGCCGACGGGGTACGGACAGGGACGGCTACACCTTC.

This clonotype was counted at least ten times. This chain uses TRBV10-3 with TRBJ2-1; maybe TRBD2 (6 bases). V lost 7 bases, J lost 5 bases, and 18 bases lay in between. The CDR3 is made up of 15 amino acids. Germline CDR1 is ENHRY and CDR2 is SYGVKD. CDR3 amino acids: CAITEGDSRDNEQFF. The CDR3, as DNA: TGTGCCATCACCGAAGGGGACTCCCGGGACAATGAGCAGTTCTTC.

In its sample, this clonotype was seen a few times. The rearrangement joins TRBV9 to TRBJ1-2, with 9 bases aligning to TRBD1. CDR3 length equals 13 residues. The J segment lost 5 bases and the V segment lost 8 bases, leaving 7 bases of the junction unmatched. Germline CDR1 reads SGDLS; CDR2 reads YYNGEE. The CDR3 coding sequence is TGTGCCAGTAAAACGACAGGGGGATATGGCTACACCTTC. Translating it yields CASKTTGGYGYTF. The complete variable domain, with remaining parts taken from reference TRBV9 and TRBJ1-2, reads DSGVTQTPKHLITATGQRVTLRCSPRSGDLSVYWYQQSLDQGLQFLIQYYNGEERAKGNILERFSAQQFPDLHSELNLSSLELGDSALYFCASKTTGGYGYTFGSGTRLTVV.

The chain joins TRBV6-2 or TRBV6-3 to TRBJ2-7; possibly TRBD2 for D (6 bases). Germline V gene data show CDR1 as MNHEY and CDR2 as SVGEGT. V was pared by 8 bases and J by 0 bases, with 20 bases between. This CDR3 spans 16 amino acids. This CDR3 is CASVAGRGTSSYEQYF. The DNA for the CDR3 is TGTGCCAGCGTGGCCGGGCGGGGAACCAGCTCCTACGAGCAGTACTTC.